This TCR beta chain was obtained from a study of CD8+ T cells in alopecia areata. Study findings and constraints: Lesional scalp displayed greater clonality than normal scalp, most notably in alopecia totalis/universalis.

Once RNA had been extracted, it was reverse transcribed into cDNA to act as the sequencing template. Data came from immunoSEQ multiplex PCR; TCRdb stores just in-frame clones and leaves some out. The sample includes around 190,000 clones, about three fifths of them seen just once. Treatment described: oral pan-JAK inhibitor, 5-10 mg twice daily. PBMCs yielded sorted CD4+ and CD8+ T cells. As for this clone: Its specificity is not known.

The CDR3 covers 15 residues. V was trimmed by 7 bases and J by 2 bases, leaving 15 bases between them. CDR1 is MNHEY and CDR2 is SMNVEV in the germline V gene (reference sequence). The receptor was isolated from a human donor with alopecia areata. This material consisted of CD4+ T cells sorted from blood, taken at week 4, from a patient treated with tofacitinib. The chain couples TRBV27 to TRBJ2-1; D perhaps matches TRBD2 (6 bases). CDR3 amino acids: CASKYGSGAYNEQFF. The CDR3 DNA sequence: TGTGCCAGCAAGTATGGGTCGGGGGCCTACAATGAGCAGTTCTTC.